This is a list of T cell receptor beta chains from one sample in a study of blood T cell repertoires in COVID-19. TCRdb's table, derived via immunoSEQ multiplex PCR, lists solely in-frame clones and lacks some. The table shows some 120,000 clones, with 88% occurring only once. The specimen sequenced was peripheral blood. These receptors all stem from a human donor in a cohort sampled during active COVID-19. CDR3s include the opening cysteine and the closing phenylalanine or tryptophan. A D gene is named only where the DNA matches it firmly. For some rows the clone size is stated as once, few or many, or as a class when expanded; others skip it.

CDR3	DNA	D	size	V	J	length
CASISGDQLNEQFF	TGTGCCAGCATTAGCGGGGATCAGCTCAATGAGCAGTTCTTC	TRBD2	NA	TRBV11-1	TRBJ2-1	14
CASSVGQLRAGDSPLHF	TGTGCCAGCAGCGTAGGTCAACTTCGGGCAGGGGATTCACCCCTCCACTTT	NA	few	TRBV9	TRBJ1-6	17
CASSLTGDQPQHF	TGTGCCAGCAGCCTTACCGGGGATCAGCCCCAGCATTTT	NA	few	TRBV16	TRBJ1-5	13
CASSELTLAGEQFF	TGCGCCAGCAGTGAGTTGACTCTTGCTGGTGAGCAGTTCTTC	NA	NA	TRBV10-1	TRBJ2-1	14
CASSLKGTGGEKLFF	TGCGCCAGCAGCTTGAAGGGGACAGGTGGAGAAAAACTGTTTTTT	TRBD1	NA	TRBV5-1	TRBJ1-4	15
CASSYGTSGKYEQYF	TGTGCCAGCAGCTACGGGACTAGCGGAAAATACGAGCAGTACTTC	TRBD2	NA	TRBV13	TRBJ2-7	15
CASSRRPGLGHTEAFF	TGTGCCAGCTCCCGAAGGCCAGGACTGGGCCACACTGAAGCTTTCTTT	NA	NA	TRBV18	TRBJ1-1	16
CATGGPDSNNYGYTF	TGTGCCACCGGAGGCCCGGATTCAAACAACTATGGCTACACCTTC	NA	once	TRBV19	TRBJ1-2	15
CASSPDGRGTDTQYF	TGTGCCAGCTCACCAGACGGGAGGGGCACAGATACGCAGTATTTT	TRBD2	NA	TRBV18	TRBJ2-3	15
CSVQGVPGQGADEQFF	TGCAGCGTTCAAGGAGTCCCGGGACAGGGGGCCGATGAGCAGTTCTTC	TRBD1	once	TRBV29-1	TRBJ2-1	16
CASSPSYYEQYF	TGTGCCAGCAGCCCATCCTACTACGAGCAGTACTTC	NA	NA	TRBV3-1/TRBV3-2	TRBJ2-7	12
CASSGGQGPIYNEQFF	TGTGCCAGCAGCGGAGGGCAGGGGCCAATCTACAATGAGCAGTTCTTC	NA	NA	TRBV9	TRBJ2-1	16
CASSSLQDNEQFF	TGCGCCAGCAGCTCCTTACAGGACAATGAGCAGTTCTTC	NA	NA	TRBV5-1	TRBJ2-1	13